The 11 T cell receptor beta chains below all came from one sample that was sequenced in a study of blood T cell repertoires in COVID-19. Profiling relied on immunoSEQ multiplex PCR, and the TCRdb table lists in-frame clones only, not all of them. The sample has 110,000 or so clones, about three quarters seen once; the top ten hold roughly 19%. Sample: peripheral blood. The source of these receptors is a woman in her 70s with acute or convalescent COVID-19.

This clone was counted a single time. The chain links TRBV7-2 to TRBJ1-2; 9 bases are shared with TRBD1. The trim removed 0 bases at V and 8 bases at J, leaving 7 bases unmatched. The CDR3 is made up of 15 amino acids. Germline CDR1 is SGHTA and CDR2 is FQGNSA. The CDR3 loop is CASSLAGDRVEGYTF. Here the CDR3 DNA reads TGTGCCAGCAGCTTAGCTGGGGACAGGGTGGAAGGCTACACCTTC.

This chain links TRBV5-6 with TRBJ2-7; 9 nucleotides line up with TRBD2. The germline gives CDR1 SGHDT, CDR2 YYEEEE. The CDR3 consists of 15 residues. V trimming: 4 bases; J trimming: 3 bases; junction bases outside the gene matches: 8. This CDR3 is CASSLPSGDYYEQYF. The CDR3 nucleotides read TGTGCCAGCAGCCTTCCTAGCGGGGACTACTACGAGCAGTACTTC. Combining the CDR3 with reference TRBV5-6 and TRBJ2-7 gives the whole variable domain DAGVTQSPTHLIKTRGQQVTLRCSPKSGHDTVSWYQQALGQGPQFIFQYYEEEERQRGNFPDRFSGHQFPNYSSELNVNALLLGDSALYLCASSLPSGDYYEQYFGPGTRLTVT.

The chain employs TRBV11-3 and TRBJ1-3; 8 bases map to TRBD1. The CDR3 consists of 15 residues. The J segment lost 4 bases and the V segment lost 5 bases, leaving 7 bases of the junction unmatched. Germline assignment: CDR1 SGHNT and CDR2 YENEEA. CDR3 protein: CASSGATGAGNTIYF. The CDR3 DNA sequence: TGTGCCAGCAGCGGGGCGACAGGGGCGGGAAACACCATATATTTT.

This chain connects TRBV11-2 to TRBJ2-3; 8 bases agree with TRBD1. Germline V lookup: CDR1 SGHAT, CDR2 FQNNGV. This CDR3 contains 15 residues. V trimming: 5 bases; J trimming: 2 bases; junction bases outside the gene matches: 6. The CDR3 protein is CASSLNRGYTDTQYF. The CDR3 nucleotides read TGTGCCAGCAGCCTAAACAGGGGGTACACAGATACGCAGTATTTT.

In this sample, this clone turned up once. The chain joins TRBV7-8 to TRBJ2-7; a weak D match, TRBD1 (5 bases). This CDR3 is 12 amino acids long. The germline gives CDR1 SGHVS, CDR2 FQNEAQ. V lost 1 base, J lost 8 bases, and 9 bases lay in between. CDR3 bases: TGTGCCAGCAGCTTAGAGGGGCAACAGCAGTACTTC. Its protein product is CASSLEGQQQYF.

This chain links TRBV24-1 with TRBJ2-2, with D tentatively TRBD2 (6 bases). This CDR3 is built from 14 residues. V lost 7 bases and J 4 bases, leaving 12 bases between the germline ends. CDR1 and CDR2 (germline): KGHDR, SFDVKD. For the CDR3, the DNA is TGTGCCACCAGAGGCTACGGGGGCACCGGGGAGCTGTTTTTT. Translating gives CATRGYGGTGELFF.

The chain links TRBV7-8 to TRBJ2-6; D uncertain. V was pared by 7 bases and J by 0 bases, with 13 bases between. Germline V lookup: CDR1 SGHVS, CDR2 FQNEAQ. The CDR3 totals 16 residues. CDR3 nucleotides: TGTGCCAGCATCCGGACGGGTAGCTCTGGGGCCAACGTCCTGACTTTC. Translated: CASIRTGSSGANVLTF.

The chain joins TRBV12-3 or TRBV12-4 to TRBJ2-1, with D uncertain. The CDR3 covers 12 residues. V shed 4 bases and J shed 6 bases, with 7 bases lying between them. This CDR3 reads CASSYLPNEQFF. The CDR3 coding sequence is TGTGCCAGCAGTTATCTACCCAATGAGCAGTTCTTC.

The chain couples TRBV18 to TRBJ1-5, with D unclear. Germline CDR1 KGHSH, CDR2 LQKENI. This CDR3 region has 15 residues. V was clipped by 3 bases and J by 7 bases, with 16 bases between them. The CDR3 DNA reads TGTGCCAGCTCACCGGGAACGGACTCGCGGCAGCCCCAGCATTTT. Its translation is CASSPGTDSRQPQHF.

The J gene is TRBJ1-1, the V gene TRBV6-1, with D uncertain. Germline CDR1 and CDR2: MNHNS and SASEGT. The CDR3 is 15 amino acids. V shed 0 bases and J shed 3 bases, with 11 bases lying between them. DNA of the CDR3: TGTGCCAGCAGTGAAGCAGGCGGGTGGGACACTGAAGCTTTCTTT. This codes for CASSEAGGWDTEAFF.

This clone showed up just once. V usage is TRBV2 and J usage is TRBJ2-1; D gene unclear. Germline V lookup: CDR1 SNHLY, CDR2 FYNNEI. The CDR3 has 11 residues. V lost 4 bases and J 4 bases, leaving 2 bases between the germline ends. The CDR3 here is CASSAYNEQFF. CDR3 DNA sequence: TGTGCCAGCAGTGCGTACAATGAGCAGTTCTTC.